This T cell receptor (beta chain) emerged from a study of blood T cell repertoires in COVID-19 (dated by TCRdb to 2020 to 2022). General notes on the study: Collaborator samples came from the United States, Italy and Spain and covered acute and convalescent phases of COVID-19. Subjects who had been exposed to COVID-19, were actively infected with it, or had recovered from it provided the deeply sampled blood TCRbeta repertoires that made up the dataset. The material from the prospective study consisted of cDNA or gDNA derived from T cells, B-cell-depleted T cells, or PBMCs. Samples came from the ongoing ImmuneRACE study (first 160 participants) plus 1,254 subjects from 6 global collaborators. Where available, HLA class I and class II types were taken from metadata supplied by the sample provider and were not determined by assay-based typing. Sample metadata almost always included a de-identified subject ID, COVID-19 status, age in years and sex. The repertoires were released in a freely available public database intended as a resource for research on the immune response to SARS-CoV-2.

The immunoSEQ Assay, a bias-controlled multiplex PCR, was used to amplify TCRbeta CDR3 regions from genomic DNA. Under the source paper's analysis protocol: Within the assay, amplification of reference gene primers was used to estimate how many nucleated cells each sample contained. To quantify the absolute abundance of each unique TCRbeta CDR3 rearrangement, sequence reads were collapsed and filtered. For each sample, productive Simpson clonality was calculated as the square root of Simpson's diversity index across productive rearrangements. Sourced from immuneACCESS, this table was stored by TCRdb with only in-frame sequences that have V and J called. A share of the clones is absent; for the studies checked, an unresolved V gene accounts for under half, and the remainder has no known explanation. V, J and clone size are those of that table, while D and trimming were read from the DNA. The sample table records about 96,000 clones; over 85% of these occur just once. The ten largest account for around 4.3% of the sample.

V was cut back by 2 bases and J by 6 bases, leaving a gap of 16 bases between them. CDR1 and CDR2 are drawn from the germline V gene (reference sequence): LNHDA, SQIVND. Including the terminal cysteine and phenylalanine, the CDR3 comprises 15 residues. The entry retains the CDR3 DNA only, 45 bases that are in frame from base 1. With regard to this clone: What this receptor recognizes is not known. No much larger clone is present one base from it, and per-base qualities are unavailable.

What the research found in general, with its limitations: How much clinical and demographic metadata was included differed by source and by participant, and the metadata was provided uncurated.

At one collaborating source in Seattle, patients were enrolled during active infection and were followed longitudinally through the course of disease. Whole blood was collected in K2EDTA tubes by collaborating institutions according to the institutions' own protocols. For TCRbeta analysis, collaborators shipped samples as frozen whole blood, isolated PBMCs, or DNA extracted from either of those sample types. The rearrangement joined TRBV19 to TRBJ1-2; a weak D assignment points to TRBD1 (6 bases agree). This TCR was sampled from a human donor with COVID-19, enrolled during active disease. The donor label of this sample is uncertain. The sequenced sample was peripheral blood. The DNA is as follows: TGTGCCAGTAGTATACTCATCGGGACATTTCATGGCTACACCTTC. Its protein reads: CASSILIGTFHGYTF. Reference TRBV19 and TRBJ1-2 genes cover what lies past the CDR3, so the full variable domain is DGGITQSPKYLFRKEGQNVTLSCEQNLNHDAMYWYRQDPGQGLRLIYYSQIVNDFQKGDIAEGYSVSREKKESFPLTVTSAQKNPTAFYLCASSILIGTFHGYTFGSGTRLTVV.